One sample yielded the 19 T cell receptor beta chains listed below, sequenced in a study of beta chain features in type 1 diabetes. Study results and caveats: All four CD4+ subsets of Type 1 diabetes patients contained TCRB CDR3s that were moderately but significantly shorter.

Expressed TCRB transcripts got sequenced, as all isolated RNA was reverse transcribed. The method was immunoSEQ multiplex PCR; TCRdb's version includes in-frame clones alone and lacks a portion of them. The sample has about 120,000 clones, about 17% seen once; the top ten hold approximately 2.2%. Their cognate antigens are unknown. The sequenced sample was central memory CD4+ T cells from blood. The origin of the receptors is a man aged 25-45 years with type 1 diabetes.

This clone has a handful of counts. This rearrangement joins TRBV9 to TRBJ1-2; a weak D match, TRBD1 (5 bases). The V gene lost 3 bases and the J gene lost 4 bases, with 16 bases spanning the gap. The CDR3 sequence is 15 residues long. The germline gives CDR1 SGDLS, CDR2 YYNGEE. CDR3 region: CASSAQTGPFYGYTF. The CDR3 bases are TGTGCCAGCAGCGCCCAGACGGGACCCTTCTATGGCTACACCTTC. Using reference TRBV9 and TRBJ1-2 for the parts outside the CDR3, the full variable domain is DSGVTQTPKHLITATGQRVTLRCSPRSGDLSVYWYQQSLDQGLQFLIQYYNGEERAKGNILERFSAQQFPDLHSELNLSSLELGDSALYFCASSAQTGPFYGYTFGSGTRLTVV.

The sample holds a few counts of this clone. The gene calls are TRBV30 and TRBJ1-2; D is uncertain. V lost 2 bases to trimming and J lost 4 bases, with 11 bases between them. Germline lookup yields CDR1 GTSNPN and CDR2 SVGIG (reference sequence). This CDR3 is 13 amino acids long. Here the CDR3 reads CAWSTSGPYGYTF. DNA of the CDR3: TGTGCCTGGAGTACCTCCGGGCCCTATGGCTACACCTTC. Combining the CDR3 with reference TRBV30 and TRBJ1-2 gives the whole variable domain SQTIHQWPATLVQPVGSPLSLECTVEGTSNPNLYWYRQAAGRGLQLLFYSVGIGQISSEVPQNLSASRPQDRQFILSSKKLLLSDSGFYLCAWSTSGPYGYTFGSGTRLTVV.

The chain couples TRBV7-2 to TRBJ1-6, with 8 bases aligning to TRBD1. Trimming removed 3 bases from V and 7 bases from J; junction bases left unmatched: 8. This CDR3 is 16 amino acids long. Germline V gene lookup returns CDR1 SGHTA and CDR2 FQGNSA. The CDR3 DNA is TGTGCCAGCAGCTTGCAAACAGGGGGATCAAATTCACCCCTCCACTTT. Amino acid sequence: CASSLQTGGSNSPLHF.

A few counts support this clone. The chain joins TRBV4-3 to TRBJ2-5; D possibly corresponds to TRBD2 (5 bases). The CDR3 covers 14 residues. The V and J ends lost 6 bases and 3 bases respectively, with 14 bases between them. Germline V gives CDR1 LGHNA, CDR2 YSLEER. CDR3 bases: TGCGCCAGCAGTACTAGAATGGGCGAAGAGACCCAGTACTTC. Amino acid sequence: CASSTRMGEETQYF.

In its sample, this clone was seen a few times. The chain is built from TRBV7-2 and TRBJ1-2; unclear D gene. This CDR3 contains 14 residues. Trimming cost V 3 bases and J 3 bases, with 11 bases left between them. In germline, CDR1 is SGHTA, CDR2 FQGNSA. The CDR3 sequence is CASSFARNDYGYTF. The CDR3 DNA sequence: TGTGCCAGCAGCTTTGCCCGAAACGACTATGGCTACACCTTC. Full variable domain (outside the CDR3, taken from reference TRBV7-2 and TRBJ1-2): GAGVSQSPSNKVTEKGKDVELRCDPISGHTALYWYRQSLGQGLEFLIYFQGNSAPDKSGLPSDRFSAERTGGSVSTLTIQRTQQEDSAVYLCASSFARNDYGYTFGSGTRLTVV.

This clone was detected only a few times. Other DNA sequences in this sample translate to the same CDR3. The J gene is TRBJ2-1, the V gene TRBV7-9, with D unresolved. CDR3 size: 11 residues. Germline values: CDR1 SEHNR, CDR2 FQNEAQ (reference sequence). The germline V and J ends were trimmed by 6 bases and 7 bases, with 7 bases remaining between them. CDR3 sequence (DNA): TGTGCCAGCAGTTTACAGAATGAGCAGTTCTTC. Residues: CASSLQNEQFF.

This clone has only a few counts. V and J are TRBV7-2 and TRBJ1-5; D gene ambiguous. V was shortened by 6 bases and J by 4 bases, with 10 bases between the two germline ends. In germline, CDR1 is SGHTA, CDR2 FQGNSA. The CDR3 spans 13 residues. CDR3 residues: CASRAGWNQPQHF. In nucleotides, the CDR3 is TGTGCCAGCAGGGCGGGTTGGAATCAGCCCCAGCATTTT.

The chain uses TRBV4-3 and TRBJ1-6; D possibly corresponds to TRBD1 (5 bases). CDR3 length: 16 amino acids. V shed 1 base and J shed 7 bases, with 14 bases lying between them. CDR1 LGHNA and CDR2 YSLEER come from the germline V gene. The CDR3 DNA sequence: TGCGCCAGCAGCCAAGTTTGGGGGTTAAAAAATTCACCCCTCCACTTT. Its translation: CASSQVWGLKNSPLHF.

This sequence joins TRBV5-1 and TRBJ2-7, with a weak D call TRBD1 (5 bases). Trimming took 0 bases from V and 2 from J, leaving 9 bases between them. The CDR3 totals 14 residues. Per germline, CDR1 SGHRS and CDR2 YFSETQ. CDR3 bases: TGCGCCAGCAGCTTGGCAGGGCAGACCTACGAGCAGTACTTC. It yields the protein CASSLAGQTYEQYF.

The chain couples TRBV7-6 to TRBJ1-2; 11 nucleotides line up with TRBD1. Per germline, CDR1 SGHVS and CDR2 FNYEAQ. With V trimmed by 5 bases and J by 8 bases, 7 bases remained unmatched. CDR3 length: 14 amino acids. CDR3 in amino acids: CASSPGTGGLGYTF. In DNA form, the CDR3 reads TGTGCCAGCAGCCCCGGGACAGGGGGATTAGGCTACACCTTC.

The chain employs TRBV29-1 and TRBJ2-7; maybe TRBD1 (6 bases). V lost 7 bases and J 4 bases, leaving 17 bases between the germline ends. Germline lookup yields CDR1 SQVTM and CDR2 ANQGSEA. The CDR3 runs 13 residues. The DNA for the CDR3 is TGCAGCGCTCAATCGGACAGCAGATACGAGCAGTACTTC. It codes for CSAQSDSRYEQYF.

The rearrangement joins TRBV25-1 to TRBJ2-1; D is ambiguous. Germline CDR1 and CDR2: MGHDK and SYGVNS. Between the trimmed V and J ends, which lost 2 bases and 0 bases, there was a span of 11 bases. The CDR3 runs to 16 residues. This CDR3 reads CASSEHVGYSYNEQFF. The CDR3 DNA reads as TGTGCCAGCAGTGAACACGTGGGTTACTCCTACAATGAGCAGTTCTTC.

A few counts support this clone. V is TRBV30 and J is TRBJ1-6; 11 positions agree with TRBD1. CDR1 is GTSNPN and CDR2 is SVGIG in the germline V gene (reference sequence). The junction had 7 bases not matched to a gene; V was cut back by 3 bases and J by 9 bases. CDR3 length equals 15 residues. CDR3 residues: CAWRFSGTGGSPLHF. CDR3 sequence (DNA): TGTGCCTGGAGGTTCTCGGGGACAGGGGGTTCACCCCTCCACTTT.

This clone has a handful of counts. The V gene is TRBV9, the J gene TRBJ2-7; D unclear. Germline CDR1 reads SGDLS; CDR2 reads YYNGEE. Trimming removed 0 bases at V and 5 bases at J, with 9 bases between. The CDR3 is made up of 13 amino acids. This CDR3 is CASSVDGEDEQYF. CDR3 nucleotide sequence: TGTGCCAGCAGCGTAGATGGGGAAGACGAGCAGTACTTC.

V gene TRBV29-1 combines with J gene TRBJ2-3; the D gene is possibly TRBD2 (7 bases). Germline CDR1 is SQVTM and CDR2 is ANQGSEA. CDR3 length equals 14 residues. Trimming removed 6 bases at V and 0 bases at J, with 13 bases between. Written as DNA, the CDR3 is TGCAGCGTCGCGCGGGGGCCCAGCACAGATACGCAGTATTTT. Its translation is CSVARGPSTDTQYF.

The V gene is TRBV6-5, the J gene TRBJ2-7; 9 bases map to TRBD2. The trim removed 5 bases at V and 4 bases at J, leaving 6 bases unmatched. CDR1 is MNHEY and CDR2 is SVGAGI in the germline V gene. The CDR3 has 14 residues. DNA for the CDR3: TGTGCCAGCAGTCACGGACTAGCGAGGTACGAGCAGTACTTC. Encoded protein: CASSHGLARYEQYF.

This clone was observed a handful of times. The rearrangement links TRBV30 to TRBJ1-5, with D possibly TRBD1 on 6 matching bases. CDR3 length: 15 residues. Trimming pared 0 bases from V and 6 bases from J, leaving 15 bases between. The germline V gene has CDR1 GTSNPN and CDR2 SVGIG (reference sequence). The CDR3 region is CAWSVRRGFGQPQHF. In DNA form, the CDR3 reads TGTGCCTGGAGTGTACGAAGGGGGTTCGGTCAGCCCCAGCATTTT. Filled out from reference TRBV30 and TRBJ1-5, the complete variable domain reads SQTIHQWPATLVQPVGSPLSLECTVEGTSNPNLYWYRQAAGRGLQLLFYSVGIGQISSEVPQNLSASRPQDRQFILSSKKLLLSDSGFYLCAWSVRRGFGQPQHFGDGTRLSIL.

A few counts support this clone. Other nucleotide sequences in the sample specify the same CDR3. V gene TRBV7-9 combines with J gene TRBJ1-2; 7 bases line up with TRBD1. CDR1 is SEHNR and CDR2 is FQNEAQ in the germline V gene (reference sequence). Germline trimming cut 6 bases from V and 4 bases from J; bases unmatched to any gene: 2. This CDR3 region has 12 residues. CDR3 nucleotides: TGTGCCAGCAGTCGGGACAGCTATGGCTACACCTTC. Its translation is CASSRDSYGYTF.

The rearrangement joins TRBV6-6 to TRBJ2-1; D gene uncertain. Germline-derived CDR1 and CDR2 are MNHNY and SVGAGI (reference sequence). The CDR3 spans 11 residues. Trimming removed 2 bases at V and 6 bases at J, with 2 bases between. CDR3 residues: CASSYGNEQFF. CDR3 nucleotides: TGTGCCAGCAGTTACGGCAATGAGCAGTTCTTC.